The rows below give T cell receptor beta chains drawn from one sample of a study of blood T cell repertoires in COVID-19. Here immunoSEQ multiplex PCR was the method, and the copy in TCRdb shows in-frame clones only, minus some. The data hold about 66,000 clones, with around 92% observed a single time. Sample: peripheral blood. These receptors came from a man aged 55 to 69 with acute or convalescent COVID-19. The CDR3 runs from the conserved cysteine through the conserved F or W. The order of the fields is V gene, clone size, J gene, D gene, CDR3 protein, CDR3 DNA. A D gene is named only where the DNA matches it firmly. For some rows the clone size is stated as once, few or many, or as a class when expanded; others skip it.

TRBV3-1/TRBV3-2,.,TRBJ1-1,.,CASSGRGTEAFF,TGTGCCAGCAGCGGGAGGGGGACTGAAGCTTTCTTT
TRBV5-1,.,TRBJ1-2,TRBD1,CASSSGTELNYGYTF,TGCGCCAGCAGCTCCGGGACAGAGCTTAACTATGGCTACACCTTC
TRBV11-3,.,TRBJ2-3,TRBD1,CASSPRGQGSTDTQYF,TGTGCCAGCAGCCCAAGAGGACAGGGTAGCACAGATACGCAGTATTTT
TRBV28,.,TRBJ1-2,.,CASQTGTSYGYTF,TGTGCCAGCCAAACCGGGACAAGTTATGGCTACACCTTC
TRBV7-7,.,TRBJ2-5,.,CASSRGPSETQYF,TGTGCCAGCAGCCGCGGGCCTTCAGAGACCCAGTACTTC
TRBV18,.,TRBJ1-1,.,CASSPRQFSNTEAFF,TGTGCCAGCTCACCACGTCAGTTCTCGAACACTGAAGCTTTCTTT
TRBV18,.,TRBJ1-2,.,CASSPPWGRPYGYTF,TGTGCCAGCTCACCACCGTGGGGGAGGCCCTATGGCTACACCTTC
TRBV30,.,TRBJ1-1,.,CACQTGYTEAFF,TGTGCCTGTCAGACGGGGTACACTGAAGCTTTCTTT
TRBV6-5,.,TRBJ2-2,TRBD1,CAVLPDRGAGELFF,TGTGCCGTCCTCCCTGACAGGGGAGCCGGGGAGCTGTTTTTT
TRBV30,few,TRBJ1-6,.,CAWSGGSGYNSPLHF,TGTGCCTGGAGTGGCGGGTCAGGCTATAATTCACCCCTCCACTTT
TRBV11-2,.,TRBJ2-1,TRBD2,CASSLAGGNEQFF,TGTGCCAGCAGTCTAGCGGGGGGGAATGAGCAGTTCTTC
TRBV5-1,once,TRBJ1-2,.,CASSLEGAGGYTF,TGCGCCAGCAGCTTGGAGGGTGCGGGGGGCTACACCTTC
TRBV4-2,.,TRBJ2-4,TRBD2,CASSQEPRTGGTQYF,TGTGCCAGCAGCCAAGAACCCCGGACGGGGGGGACTCAGTACTTC
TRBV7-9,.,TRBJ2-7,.,CASSSGAPGSYEQYF,TGTGCCAGCAGCTCCGGAGCTCCCGGCTCCTACGAGCAGTACTTC
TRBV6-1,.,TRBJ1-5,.,CASSENGQRGQPQHF,TGTGCCAGCAGTGAAAATGGACAGCGAGGCCAGCCCCAGCATTTT
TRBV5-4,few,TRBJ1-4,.,CASSPPGQGEKLFF,TGTGCCAGCAGCCCCCCGGGACAAGGGGAAAAACTGTTTTTT
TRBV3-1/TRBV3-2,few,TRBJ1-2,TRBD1,CASSPTGGPLPFYGYTF,TGTGCCAGCAGCCCCACAGGGGGGCCTTTACCCTTCTATGGCTACACCTTC
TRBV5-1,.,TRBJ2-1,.,CASSLVRGSAEQFF,TGCGCCAGCAGCTTGGTGAGGGGGTCCGCTGAGCAGTTCTTC
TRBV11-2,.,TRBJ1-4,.,CASSLQTATNEKLFF,TGTGCCAGCAGCTTACAGACAGCAACTAATGAAAAACTGTTTTTT
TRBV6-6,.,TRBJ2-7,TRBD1,CASCKNGQGREQYF,TGTGCCAGCTGCAAGAATGGACAGGGTCGCGAGCAGTACTTC
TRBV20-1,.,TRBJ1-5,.,CSASIQGVGSNQPQHF,TGCAGTGCTAGTATTCAGGGCGTGGGGAGCAATCAGCCCCAGCATTTT
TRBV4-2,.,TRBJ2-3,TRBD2,CASSQEASGGADTQYF,TGTGCCAGCAGCCAAGAGGCCAGCGGGGGGGCAGATACGCAGTATTTT
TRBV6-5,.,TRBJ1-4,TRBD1,CASSYSWTGGNEKLFF,TGTGCCAGCAGTTACTCTTGGACAGGGGGTAATGAAAAACTGTTTTTT
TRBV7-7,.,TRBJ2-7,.,CASSPSPNYEQYF,TGTGCTAGCAGCCCGAGCCCTAACTACGAGCAGTACTTC
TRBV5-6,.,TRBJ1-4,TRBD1,CASSWDSRNEKLFF,TGTGCCAGCAGCTGGGACAGCCGTAATGAAAAACTGTTTTTT
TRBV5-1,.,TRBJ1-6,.,CASSLVPLGGLNSPLHF,TGCGCCAGCAGCTTGGTCCCTCTAGGCGGCCTCAATTCACCCCTCCACTTT
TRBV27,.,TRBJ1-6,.,CASRMTGLNSPLHF,TGTGCCAGCAGAATGACAGGACTGAACTCACCCCTCCACTTT
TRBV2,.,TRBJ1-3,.,CASTQGSGNTIYF,TGTGCCAGCACTCAGGGCTCTGGAAACACCATATATTTT
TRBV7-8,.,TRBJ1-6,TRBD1,CASSLTPGGLGSPLHF,TGTGCCAGCAGCTTAACTCCAGGGGGCCTTGGGTCACCCCTCCACTTT
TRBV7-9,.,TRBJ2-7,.,CASSLGGQGYEQYF,TGTGCCAGCAGCTTGGGGGGGCAGGGCTACGAGCAGTACTTC
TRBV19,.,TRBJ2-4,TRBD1,CASSIGYRGQIAKNIQYF,TGTGCCAGTAGTATAGGCTACAGGGGGCAAATCGCCAAAAACATTCAGTACTTC
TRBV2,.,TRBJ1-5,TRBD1,CASSQDRVGNQPQHF,TGTGCCAGCAGTCAGGACAGGGTGGGCAATCAGCCCCAGCATTTT
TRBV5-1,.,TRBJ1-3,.,CASSLAGFGNTIYF,TGCGCCAGCAGCTTGGCGGGTTTTGGAAACACCATATATTTT
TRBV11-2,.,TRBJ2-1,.,CASSLDRGNFYNEQFF,TGTGCCAGCAGCTTAGATCGGGGTAACTTCTACAATGAGCAGTTCTTC
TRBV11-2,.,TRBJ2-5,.,CASSRGARETQYF,TGTGCCAGCAGCCGCGGGGCGAGAGAGACCCAGTACTTC
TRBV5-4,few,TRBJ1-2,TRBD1,CASSLEQGVLGYTF,TGTGCCAGCAGCTTGGAACAGGGGGTGTTAGGCTACACCTTC
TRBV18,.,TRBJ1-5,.,CASSISQNSNQPQHF,TGTGCCAGCTCCATCTCTCAGAATAGCAATCAGCCCCAGCATTTT
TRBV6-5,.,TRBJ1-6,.,CASSLRENSPLHF,TGTGCCAGCAGTTTGAGGGAGAATTCACCCCTCCACTTT
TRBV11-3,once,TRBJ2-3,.,CASSPGDTDTQYF,TGTGCCAGCAGCCCGGGGGACACAGATACGCAGTATTTT
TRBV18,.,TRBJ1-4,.,CASSPARVSEKLFF,TGTGCCAGCTCACCAGCCAGGGTATCTGAAAAACTGTTTTTT